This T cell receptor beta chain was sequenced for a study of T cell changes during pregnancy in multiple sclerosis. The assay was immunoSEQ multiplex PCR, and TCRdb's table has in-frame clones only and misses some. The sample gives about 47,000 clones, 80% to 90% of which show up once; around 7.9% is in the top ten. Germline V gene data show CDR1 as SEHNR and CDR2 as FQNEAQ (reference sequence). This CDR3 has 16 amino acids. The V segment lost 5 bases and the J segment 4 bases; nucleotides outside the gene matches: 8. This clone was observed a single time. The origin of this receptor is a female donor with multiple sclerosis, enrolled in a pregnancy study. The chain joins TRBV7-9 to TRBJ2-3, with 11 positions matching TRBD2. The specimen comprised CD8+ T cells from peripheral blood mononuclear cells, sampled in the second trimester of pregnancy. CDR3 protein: CASSPGLAGGADTQYF. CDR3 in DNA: TGTGCCAGCAGCCCCGGTTTAGCGGGGGGGGCAGATACGCAGTATTTT.